This T cell receptor beta chain was sequenced in a study of neurological immune-mediated disorders. One entry per CDR3 protein, called by TCRdb with MiXCR from the 5' RACE reads. The sample lists under 30,000 distinct CDR3 sequences, more than 6% occurring once. This clonotype was seen repeatedly, ten times or more. Germline-derived CDR1 and CDR2 are SGHRS and YFSETQ. This CDR3 has 19 residues. The V gene lost 4 bases and the J gene lost 5 bases, with 30 bases spanning the gap. The source is a woman aged 40 to 55 in good health. The chain employs TRBV5-1 and TRBJ2-5, with TRBD2 as a possible D gene (12 bases). The material sequenced was PBMCs. In DNA form, the CDR3 reads TGCGCCAGCAGCCCCGGACAGGGGGCGGCTAGCGGGAGGGTGGAGACCCAGTACTTC. Translating gives CASSPGQGAASGRVETQYF. The entire variable domain, with the rest obtained from reference TRBV5-1 and TRBJ2-5, is as follows: KAGVTQTPRYLIKTRGQQVTLSCSPISGHRSVSWYQQTPGQGLQFLFEYFSETQRNKGNFPGRFSGRQFSNSRSEMNVSTLELGDSALYLCASSPGQGAASGRVETQYFGPGTRLLVL.